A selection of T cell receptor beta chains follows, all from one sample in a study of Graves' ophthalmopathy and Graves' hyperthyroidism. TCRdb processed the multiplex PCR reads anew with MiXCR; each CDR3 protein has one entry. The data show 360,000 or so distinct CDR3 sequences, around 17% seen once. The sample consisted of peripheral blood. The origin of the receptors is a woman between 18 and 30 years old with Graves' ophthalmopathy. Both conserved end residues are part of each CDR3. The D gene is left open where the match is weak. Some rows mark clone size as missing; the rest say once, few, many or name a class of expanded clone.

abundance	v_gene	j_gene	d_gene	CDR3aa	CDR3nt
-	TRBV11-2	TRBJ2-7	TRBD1	CASSSFGTGLSYEQYF	TGTGCCAGCAGCTCCTTCGGGACAGGGTTATCCTACGAGCAGTACTTC
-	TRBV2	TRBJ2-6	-	CASSDWGTGANVLTF	TGTGCCAGCAGTGATTGGGGGACTGGGGCCAACGTCCTGACTTTC
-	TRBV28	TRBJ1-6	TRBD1	CASSSAGTANSPLHF	TGTGCCAGCAGTTCAGCCGGGACAGCTAATTCACCCCTCCACTTT
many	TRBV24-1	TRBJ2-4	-	CATSDPGRLTTHIQYF	TGTGCCACCAGTGACCCGGGAAGGCTGACTACTCACATTCAGTACTTC
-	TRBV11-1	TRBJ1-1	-	CASSVQTVNTEAFF	TGTGCCAGCAGCGTGCAGACGGTCAACACTGAAGCTTTCTTT
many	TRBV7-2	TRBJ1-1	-	CASSPRQATEAFF	TGTGCCAGCAGCCCGAGACAGGCCACTGAAGCTTTCTTT
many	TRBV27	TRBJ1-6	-	CASRMRYNSPLHF	TGTGCCAGCAGGATGCGTTATAATTCACCCCTCCACTTT
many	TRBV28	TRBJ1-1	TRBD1	CASNHGALRGSTEAFF	TGTGCCAGCAACCATGGGGCCCTCAGGGGGAGCACTGAAGCTTTCTTT
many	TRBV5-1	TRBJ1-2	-	CASSLSTRAGYNYGYTF	TGCGCCAGCAGCTTGAGTACTAGAGCAGGTTATAACTATGGCTACACCTTC
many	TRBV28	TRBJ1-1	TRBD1	CASSLDREGNTEAFF	TGTGCCAGCAGCCTGGACAGGGAGGGGAACACTGAAGCTTTCTTT
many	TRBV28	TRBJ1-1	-	CASSSAPEAFF	TGTGCCAGCAGTTCCGCGCCTGAAGCTTTCTTT
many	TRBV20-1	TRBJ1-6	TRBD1	CSADDRGSHLLHF	TGCAGTGCGGACGACAGGGGGTCTCATCTACTCCACTTT
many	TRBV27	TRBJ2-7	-	CASSYTQILAYEQYF	TGTGCCAGCAGTTACACACAGATTTTGGCCTACGAGCAGTACTTC
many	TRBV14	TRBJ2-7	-	CASGEHYEQYF	TGTGCCAGCGGGGAGCACTACGAGCAGTACTTC
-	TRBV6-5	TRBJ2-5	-	CASAPGRRGQYF	TGTGCCTCAGCGCCGGGTCGGAGGGGCCAGTACTTC
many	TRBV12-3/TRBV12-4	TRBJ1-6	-	CASTLRGGSSYNSPLHF	TGTGCCAGCACCCTCCGCGGGGGGAGCTCCTATAATTCACCCCTCCACTTT
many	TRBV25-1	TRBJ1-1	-	CASSPWGRETEAFF	TGTGCCAGCAGCCCCTGGGGACGGGAGACTGAAGCTTTCTTT
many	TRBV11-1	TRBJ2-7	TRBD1	CASSSSQGGMEQYF	TGTGCCAGCAGCTCATCTCAAGGGGGCATGGAGCAGTACTTC
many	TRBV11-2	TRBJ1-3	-	CASSLDDSSGNTIYF	TGTGCCAGCAGCTTAGACGACAGCTCTGGAAACACCATATATTTT
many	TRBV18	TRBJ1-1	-	CASSTGQGLHTEAFF	TGTGCCAGCTCAACGGGACAAGGACTACACACTGAAGCTTTCTTT
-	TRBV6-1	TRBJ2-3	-	CASRKTDTQYF	TGTGCCAGCAGAAAAACAGATACGCAGTATTTT
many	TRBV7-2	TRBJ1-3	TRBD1	CASSLRLGQAGNTIYF	TGTGCCAGCAGCCTCCGGCTAGGACAGGCTGGAAACACCATATATTTT
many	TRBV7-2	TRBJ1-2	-	CASSLGETSYNYGYTF	TGTGCCAGCAGCTTAGGAGAGACTTCGTATAACTATGGCTACACCTTC
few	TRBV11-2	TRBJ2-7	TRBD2	CASTRGGEQYF	TGTGCCAGCACTCGGGGGGGCGAGCAGTACTTC
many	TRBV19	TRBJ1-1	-	CASSIAQGTEAFF	TGTGCCAGTAGTATAGCCCAGGGGACTGAAGCTTTCTTT
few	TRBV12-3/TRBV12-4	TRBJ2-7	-	CASSPPGHHYEQYF	TGTGCCAGCAGTCCACCCGGGCACCACTACGAGCAGTACTTC
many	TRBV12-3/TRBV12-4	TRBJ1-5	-	CASGDSRNQPQHF	TGTGCCAGCGGTGACAGTAGAAATCAGCCCCAGCATTTT
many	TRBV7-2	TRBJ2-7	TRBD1	CASSPGTANLGQYF	TGTGCCAGCAGCCCGGGGACAGCCAATTTGGGGCAGTACTTC
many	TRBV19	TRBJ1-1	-	CASSIGRTMNTEAFF	TGTGCCAGTAGTATTGGACGGACCATGAACACTGAAGCTTTCTTT
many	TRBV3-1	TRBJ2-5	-	CASTDGREGYTQYF	TGTGCCAGCACCGATGGGCGTGAAGGGTATACCCAGTACTTC
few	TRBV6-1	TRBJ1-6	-	CASTRSRDGSSPLHF	TGTGCCAGCACCCGAAGCCGGGACGGAAGTTCACCCCTCCACTTT
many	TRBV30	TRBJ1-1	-	CAWSPGREAFF	TGTGCCTGGAGTCCGGGGCGTGAAGCTTTCTTT
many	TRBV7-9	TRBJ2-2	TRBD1	CASSWTGGFTGELFF	TGTGCCAGCAGCTGGACAGGGGGATTCACCGGGGAGCTGTTTTTT
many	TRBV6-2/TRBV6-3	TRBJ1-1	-	CASSYPMNTEAFF	TGTGCCAGCAGTTACCCAATGAACACTGAAGCTTTCTTT
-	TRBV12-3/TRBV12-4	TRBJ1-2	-	CASSPSDTNYGYTF	TGTGCCAGCAGCCCCTCAGATACTAACTATGGCTACACCTTC
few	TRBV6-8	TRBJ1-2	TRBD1	CASSYSNPRQGARGYTF	TGTGCCAGCAGTTACTCGAATCCGAGACAGGGGGCTCGGGGCTACACCTTC
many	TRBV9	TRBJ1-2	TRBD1	CASRQGVYGYTF	TGTGCCAGCAGACAGGGGGTCTATGGCTACACCTTC
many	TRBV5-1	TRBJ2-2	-	CASSLDSKGPGELFF	TGCGCCAGCAGCTTGGACAGTAAGGGGCCCGGGGAGCTGTTTTTT
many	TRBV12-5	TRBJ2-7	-	CASGLGQGVQYF	TGTGCTAGTGGTTTGGGCCAAGGAGTGCAGTACTTC